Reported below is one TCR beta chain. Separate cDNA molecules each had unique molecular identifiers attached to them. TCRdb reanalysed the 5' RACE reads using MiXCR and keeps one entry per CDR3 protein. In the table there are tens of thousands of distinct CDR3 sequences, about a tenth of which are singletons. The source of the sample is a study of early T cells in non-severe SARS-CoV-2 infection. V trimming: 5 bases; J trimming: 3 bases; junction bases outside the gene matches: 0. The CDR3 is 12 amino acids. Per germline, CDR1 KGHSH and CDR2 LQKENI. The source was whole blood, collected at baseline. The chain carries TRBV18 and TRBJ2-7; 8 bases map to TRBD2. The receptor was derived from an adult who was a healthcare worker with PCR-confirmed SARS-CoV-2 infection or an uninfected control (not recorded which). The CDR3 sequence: CASSTSGYEQYF. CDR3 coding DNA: TGTGCCAGCTCAACTAGCGGCTACGAGCAGTACTTC. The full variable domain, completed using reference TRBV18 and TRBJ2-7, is NAGVMQNPRHLVRRRGQEARLRCSPMKGHSHVYWYRQLPEEGLKFMVYLQKENIIDESGMPKERFSAEFPKEGPSILRIQQVVRGDSAAYFCASSTSGYEQYFGPGTRLTVT.